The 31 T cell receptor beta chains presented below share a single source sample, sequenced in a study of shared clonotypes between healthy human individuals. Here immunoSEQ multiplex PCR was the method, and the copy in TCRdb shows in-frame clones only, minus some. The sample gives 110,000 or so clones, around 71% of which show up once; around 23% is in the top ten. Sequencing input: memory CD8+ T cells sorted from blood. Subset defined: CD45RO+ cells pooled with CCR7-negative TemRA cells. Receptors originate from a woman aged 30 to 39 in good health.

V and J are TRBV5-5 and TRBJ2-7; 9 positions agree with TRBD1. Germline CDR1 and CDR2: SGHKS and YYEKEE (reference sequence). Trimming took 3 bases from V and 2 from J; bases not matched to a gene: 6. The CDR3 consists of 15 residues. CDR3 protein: CASSSRTGVPYEQYF. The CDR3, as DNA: TGTGCCAGCAGCTCTCGGACAGGGGTCCCCTACGAGCAGTACTTC.

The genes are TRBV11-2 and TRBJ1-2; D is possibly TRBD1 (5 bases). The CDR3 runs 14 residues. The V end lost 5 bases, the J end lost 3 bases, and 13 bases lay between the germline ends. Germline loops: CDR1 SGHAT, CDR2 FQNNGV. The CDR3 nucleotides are TGTGCCAGCAGCCAACTGGACACGGACTATGGCTACACCTTC. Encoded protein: CASSQLDTDYGYTF.

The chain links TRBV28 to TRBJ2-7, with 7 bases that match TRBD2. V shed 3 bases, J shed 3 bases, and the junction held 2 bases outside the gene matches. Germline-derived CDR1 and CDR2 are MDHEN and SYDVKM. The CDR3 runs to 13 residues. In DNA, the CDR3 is TGTGCCAGCAGTTTCGTAGCGGGCTACGAGCAGTACTTC. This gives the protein CASSFVAGYEQYF.

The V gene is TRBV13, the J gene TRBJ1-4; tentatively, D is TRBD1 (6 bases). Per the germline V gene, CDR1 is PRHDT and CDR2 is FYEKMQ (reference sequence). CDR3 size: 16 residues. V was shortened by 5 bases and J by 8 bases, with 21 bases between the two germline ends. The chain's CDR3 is CASSLVGAANDEKLFF. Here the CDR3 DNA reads TGTGCCAGCAGCCTCGTGGGGGCCGCAAACGACGAAAAACTGTTTTTT.

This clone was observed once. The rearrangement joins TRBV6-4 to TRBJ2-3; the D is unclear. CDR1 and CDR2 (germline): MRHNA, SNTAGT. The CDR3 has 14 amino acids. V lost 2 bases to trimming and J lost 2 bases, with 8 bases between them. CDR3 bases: TGTGCCAGCAGTGACGGAGCGCCCACAGATACGCAGTATTTT. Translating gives CASSDGAPTDTQYF.

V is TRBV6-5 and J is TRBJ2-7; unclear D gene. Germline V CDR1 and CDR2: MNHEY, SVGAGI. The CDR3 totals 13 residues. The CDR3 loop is CASSSSIYDGPSV. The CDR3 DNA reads TGTGCCAGCAGTTCCAGTATTTACGATGGCCCGAGTGTC.

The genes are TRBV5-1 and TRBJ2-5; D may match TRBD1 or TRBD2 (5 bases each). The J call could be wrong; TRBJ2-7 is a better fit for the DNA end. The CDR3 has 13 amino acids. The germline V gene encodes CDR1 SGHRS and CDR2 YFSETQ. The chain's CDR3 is CASSLSWGYEQYF. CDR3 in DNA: TGCGCCAGCAGCCTCTCATGGGGGTACGAGCAGTACTTC.

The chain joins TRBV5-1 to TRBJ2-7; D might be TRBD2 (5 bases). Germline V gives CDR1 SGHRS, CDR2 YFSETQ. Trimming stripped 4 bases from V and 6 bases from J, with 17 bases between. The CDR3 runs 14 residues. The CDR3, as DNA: TGCGCCAGCAGCGGGGAGACCGGAGGTCTCGAGCAGTACTTC. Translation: CASSGETGGLEQYF.

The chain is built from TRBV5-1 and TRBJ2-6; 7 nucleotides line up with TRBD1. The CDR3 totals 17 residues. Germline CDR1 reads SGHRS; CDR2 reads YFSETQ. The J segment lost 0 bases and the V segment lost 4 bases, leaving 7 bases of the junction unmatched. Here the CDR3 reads CASSRGQRFSGANVLTF. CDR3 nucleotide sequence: TGCGCCAGCAGCCGGGGACAGCGTTTCTCTGGGGCCAACGTCCTGACTTTC. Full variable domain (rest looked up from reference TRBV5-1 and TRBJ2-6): KAGVTQTPRYLIKTRGQQVTLSCSPISGHRSVSWYQQTPGQGLQFLFEYFSETQRNKGNFPGRFSGRQFSNSRSEMNVSTLELGDSALYLCASSRGQRFSGANVLTFGAGSRLTVL.

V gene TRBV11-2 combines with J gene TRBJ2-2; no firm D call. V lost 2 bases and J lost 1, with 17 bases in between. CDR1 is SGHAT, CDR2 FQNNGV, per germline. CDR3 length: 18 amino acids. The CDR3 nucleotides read TGTGCCAGCAGCTTAATGAGTTTTGCGATGGAGAACACCGGGGAGCTGTTTTTT. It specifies CASSLMSFAMENTGELFF.

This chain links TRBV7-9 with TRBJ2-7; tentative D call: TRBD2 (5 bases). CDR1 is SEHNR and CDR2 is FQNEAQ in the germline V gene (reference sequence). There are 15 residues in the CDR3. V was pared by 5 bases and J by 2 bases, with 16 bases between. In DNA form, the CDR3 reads TGTGCCAGCAGCCCTATGGGAGCCCAGACCTACGAGCAGTACTTC. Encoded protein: CASSPMGAQTYEQYF. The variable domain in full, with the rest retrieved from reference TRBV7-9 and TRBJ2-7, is DTGVSQNPRHKITKRGQNVTFRCDPISEHNRLYWYRQTLGQGPEFLTYFQNEAQLEKSRLLSDRFSAERPKGSFSTLEIQRTEQGDSAMYLCASSPMGAQTYEQYFGPGTRLTVT.

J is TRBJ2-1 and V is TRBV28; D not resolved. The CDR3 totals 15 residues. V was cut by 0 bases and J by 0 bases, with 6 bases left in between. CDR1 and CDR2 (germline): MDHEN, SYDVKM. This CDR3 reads CASSLWARSYNEQFF. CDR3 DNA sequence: TGTGCCAGCAGTTTATGGGCCCGCTCCTACAATGAGCAGTTCTTC.

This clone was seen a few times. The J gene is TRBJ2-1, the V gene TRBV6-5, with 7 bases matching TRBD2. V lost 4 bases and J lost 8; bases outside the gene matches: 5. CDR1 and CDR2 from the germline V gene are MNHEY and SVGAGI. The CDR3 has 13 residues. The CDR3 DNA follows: TGTGCCAGCAGTTCTCCGGGAGGTGATGAGCAGTTCTTC. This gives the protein CASSSPGGDEQFF.

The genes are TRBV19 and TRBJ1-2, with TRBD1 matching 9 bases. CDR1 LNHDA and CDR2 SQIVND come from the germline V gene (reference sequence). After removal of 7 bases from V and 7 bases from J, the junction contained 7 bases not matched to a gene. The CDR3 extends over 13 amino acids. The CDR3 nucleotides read TGTGCCAGTACCCTGGGACAGGGCGGTGGCTACACCTTC. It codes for CASTLGQGGGYTF.

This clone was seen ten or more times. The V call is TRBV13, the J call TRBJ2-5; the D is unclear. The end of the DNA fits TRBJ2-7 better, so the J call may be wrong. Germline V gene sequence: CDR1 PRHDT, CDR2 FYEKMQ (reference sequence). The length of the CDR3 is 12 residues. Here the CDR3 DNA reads TGTGCCAGCAGCTTAAATCGGGCCGAGCAGTACTTC. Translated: CASSLNRAEQYF.

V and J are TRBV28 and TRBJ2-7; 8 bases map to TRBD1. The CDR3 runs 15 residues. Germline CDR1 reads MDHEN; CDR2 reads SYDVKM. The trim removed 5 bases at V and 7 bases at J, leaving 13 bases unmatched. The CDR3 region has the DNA TGTGCCAGCAGTACTGGACAGGGAGACTCTAGTGAGCAGTACTTC. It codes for CASSTGQGDSSEQYF.

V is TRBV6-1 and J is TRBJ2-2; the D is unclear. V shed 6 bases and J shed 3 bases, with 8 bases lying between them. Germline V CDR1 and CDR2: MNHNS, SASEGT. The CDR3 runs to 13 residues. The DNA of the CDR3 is TGTGCCAGCAGGGAGTTCGACACCGGGGAGCTGTTTTTT. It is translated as CASREFDTGELFF.

The CDR3 DNA reads as TGCAGCGTTGGACTAGCGGAGGGGGCCGAGCAGTACTTC. Protein product: CSVGLAEGAEQYF. The V gene is TRBV29-1, the J gene TRBJ2-7; TRBD2 aligns across 9 bases. The ends lost 4 bases at V and 6 bases at J; junction bases unmatched: 7. The length of the CDR3 is 13 residues. In germline, CDR1 is SQVTM, CDR2 ANQGSEA.

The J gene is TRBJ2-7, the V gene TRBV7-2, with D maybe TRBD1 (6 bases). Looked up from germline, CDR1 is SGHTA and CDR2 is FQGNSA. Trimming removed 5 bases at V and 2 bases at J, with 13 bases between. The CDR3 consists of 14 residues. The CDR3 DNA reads TGTGCCAGCAGCCTACGGACAGTTCCCTACGAGCAGTACTTC. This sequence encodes CASSLRTVPYEQYF.

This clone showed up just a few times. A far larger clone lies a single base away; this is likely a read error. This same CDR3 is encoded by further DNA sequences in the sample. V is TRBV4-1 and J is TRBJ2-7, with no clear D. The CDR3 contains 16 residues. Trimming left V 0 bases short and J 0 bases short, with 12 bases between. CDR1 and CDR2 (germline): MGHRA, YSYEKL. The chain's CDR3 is CASSQDLGKGSYEQYF. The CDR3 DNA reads TGCGCCAGCAGCCAAGATCTGGGGAAGGGCTCCTACGAGCAGTACTTC.

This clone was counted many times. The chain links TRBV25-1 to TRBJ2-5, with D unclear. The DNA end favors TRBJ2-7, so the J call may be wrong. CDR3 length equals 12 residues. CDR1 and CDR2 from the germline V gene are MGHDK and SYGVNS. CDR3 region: CASSESGYEQYF. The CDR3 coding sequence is TGTGCCAGCAGTGAATCCGGCTACGAGCAGTACTTC.

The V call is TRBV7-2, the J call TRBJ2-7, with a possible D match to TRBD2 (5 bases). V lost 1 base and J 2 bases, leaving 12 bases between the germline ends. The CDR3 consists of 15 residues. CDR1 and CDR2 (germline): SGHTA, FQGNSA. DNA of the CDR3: TGTGCCAGCAGCTTAGGGCCAGCGGCTACCTACGAGCAGTACTTC. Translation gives CASSLGPAATYEQYF.

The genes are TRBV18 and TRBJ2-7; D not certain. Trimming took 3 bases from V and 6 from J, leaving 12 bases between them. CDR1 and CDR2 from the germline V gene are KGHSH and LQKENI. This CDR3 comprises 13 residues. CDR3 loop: CASSPPVVSEQYF. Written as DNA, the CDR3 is TGTGCCAGCTCACCCCCGGTGGTGTCCGAGCAGTACTTC.

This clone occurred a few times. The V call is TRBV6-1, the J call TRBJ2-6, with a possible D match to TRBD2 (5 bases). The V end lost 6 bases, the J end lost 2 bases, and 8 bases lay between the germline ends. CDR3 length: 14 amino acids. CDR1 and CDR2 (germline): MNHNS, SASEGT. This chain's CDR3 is CASRTGTGANVLTF. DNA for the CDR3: TGTGCCAGCAGGACGGGGACTGGGGCCAACGTCCTGACTTTC.

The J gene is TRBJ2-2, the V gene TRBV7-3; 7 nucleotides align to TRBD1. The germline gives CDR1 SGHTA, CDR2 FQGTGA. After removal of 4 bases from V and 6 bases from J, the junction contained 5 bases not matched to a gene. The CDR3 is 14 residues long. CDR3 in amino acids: CASSWHRGPGELFF. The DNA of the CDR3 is TGTGCCAGCAGCTGGCACAGGGGACCCGGGGAGCTGTTTTTT. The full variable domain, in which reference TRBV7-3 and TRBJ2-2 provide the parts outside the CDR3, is GAGVSQTPSNKVTEKGKYVELRCDPISGHTALYWYRQSLGQGPEFLIYFQGTGAADDSGLPNDRFFAVRPEGSVSTLKIQRTERGDSAVYLCASSWHRGPGELFFGEGSRLTVL.

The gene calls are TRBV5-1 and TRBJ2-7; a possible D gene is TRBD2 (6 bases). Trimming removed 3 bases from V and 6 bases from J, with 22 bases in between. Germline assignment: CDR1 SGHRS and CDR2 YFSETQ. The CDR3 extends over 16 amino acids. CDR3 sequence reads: CASSYWGLTLRSEQYF. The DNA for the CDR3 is TGCGCCAGCAGCTATTGGGGACTCACTCTTCGAAGCGAGCAGTACTTC.

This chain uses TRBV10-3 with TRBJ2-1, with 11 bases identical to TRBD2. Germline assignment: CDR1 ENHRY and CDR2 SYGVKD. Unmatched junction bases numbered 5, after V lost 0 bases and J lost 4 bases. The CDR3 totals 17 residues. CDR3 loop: CAISESWTSGHYNEQFF. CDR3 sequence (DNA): TGTGCCATCAGTGAGTCTTGGACTAGCGGGCATTACAATGAGCAGTTCTTC.

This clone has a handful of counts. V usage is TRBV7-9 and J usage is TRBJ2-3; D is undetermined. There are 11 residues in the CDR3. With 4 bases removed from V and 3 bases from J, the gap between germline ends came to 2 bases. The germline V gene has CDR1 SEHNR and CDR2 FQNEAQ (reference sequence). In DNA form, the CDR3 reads TGTGCCAGCAGCTGGACAGATACGCAGTATTTT. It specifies CASSWTDTQYF.

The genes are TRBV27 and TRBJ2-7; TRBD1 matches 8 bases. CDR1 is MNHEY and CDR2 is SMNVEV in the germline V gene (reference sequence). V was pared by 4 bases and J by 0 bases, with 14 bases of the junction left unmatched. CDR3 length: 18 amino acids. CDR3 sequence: CASSSPVPGGAGSYEQYF. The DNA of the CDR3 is TGTGCCAGCAGTTCACCTGTCCCAGGGGGCGCGGGCTCCTACGAGCAGTACTTC.

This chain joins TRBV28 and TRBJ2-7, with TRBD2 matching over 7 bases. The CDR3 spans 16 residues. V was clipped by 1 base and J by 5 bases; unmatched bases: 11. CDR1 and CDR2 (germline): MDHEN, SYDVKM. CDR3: CASSLLDGGSDHEQYF. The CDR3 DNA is TGTGCCAGCAGTTTATTGGATGGCGGGAGTGATCACGAGCAGTACTTC.

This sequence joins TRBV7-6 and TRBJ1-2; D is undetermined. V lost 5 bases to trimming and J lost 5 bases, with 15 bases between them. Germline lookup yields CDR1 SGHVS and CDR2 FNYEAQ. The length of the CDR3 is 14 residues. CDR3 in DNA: TGTGCCAGCAGCAACGAACCCGACGGTTATGGCTACACCTTC. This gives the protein CASSNEPDGYGYTF.